This T cell receptor beta chain was sequenced in a study of cytomegalovirus exposure and HLA in healthy donors. The primer mix had 60 Vbeta and 13 Jbeta primers. The protocol was immunoSEQ multiplex PCR, while the TCRdb copy is restricted to in-frame clones and leaves out a portion. The data contain about 100,000 clones, 50% to 65% of them singletons. Unmatched junction bases numbered 10, after V lost 3 bases and J lost 6 bases. Germline V gene data show CDR1 as SEHNR and CDR2 as FQNEAQ (reference sequence). This CDR3 region has 15 residues. J is TRBJ2-5 and V is TRBV7-9; 7 bases agree with TRBD2. The sample comprised PBMCs. The TCR was taken from a man aged 25 to 40 in good health and CMV-seropositive. CDR3 DNA: TGTGCCAGCAGCTTCCCGCTCCGGGGGGTCCAGACCCAGTACTTC. It specifies CASSFPLRGVQTQYF.